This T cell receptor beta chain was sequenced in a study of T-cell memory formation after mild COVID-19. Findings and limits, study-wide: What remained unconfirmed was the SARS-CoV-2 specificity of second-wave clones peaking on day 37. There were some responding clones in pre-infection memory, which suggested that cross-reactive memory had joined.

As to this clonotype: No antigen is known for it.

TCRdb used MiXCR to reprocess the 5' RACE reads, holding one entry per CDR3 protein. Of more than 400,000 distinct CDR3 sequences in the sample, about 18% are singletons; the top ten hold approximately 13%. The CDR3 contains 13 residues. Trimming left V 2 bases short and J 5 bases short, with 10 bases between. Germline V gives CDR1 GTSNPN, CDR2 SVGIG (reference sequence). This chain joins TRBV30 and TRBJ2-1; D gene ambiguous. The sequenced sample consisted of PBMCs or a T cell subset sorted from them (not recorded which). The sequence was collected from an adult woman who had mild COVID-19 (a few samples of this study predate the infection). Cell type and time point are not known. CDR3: CAWSPLKNNEQFF. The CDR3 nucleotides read TGTGCCTGGAGTCCCCTCAAAAACAATGAGCAGTTCTTC. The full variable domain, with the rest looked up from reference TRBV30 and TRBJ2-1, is SQTIHQWPATLVQPVGSPLSLECTVEGTSNPNLYWYRQAAGRGLQLLFYSVGIGQISSEVPQNLSASRPQDRQFILSSKKLLLSDSGFYLCAWSPLKNNEQFFGPGTRLTVL.